This TCR beta chain was documented in a study of cytomegalovirus exposure and HLA in healthy donors (dated by TCRdb to the late 2010s). With respect to the entire study: An earlier analysis of approximately 600 of the donors reported approximately 270 Gb of sequence data and roughly 110 million unique TCR beta sequences from 150 million to 200 million T cells. In addition to the first cohort of approximately 670 subjects, a separate validation cohort of 100 to 150 different subjects was used. All discovery cohort repertoires had been generated using a single sequencing platform. Among around 400 genotyped donors of the cohort, an average of about 220,000 unique TCR beta nucleotide sequences was sequenced per donor, of which roughly 17% were non-productive. Roughly 300 gigabases of sequencing data and approximately 84 million unique TCR sequences were included in an early release covering roughly 600 HLA-typed donors. HLA typing included class I and class II loci at four-digit resolution. Four or five DR-DQ haplotypes were handled as single units for association and clustering, since linkage in the cohort was strong. The study profiled the T cell repertoires of 500 to 800 subjects by immunosequencing and related them to cytomegalovirus serostatus. An earlier analysis of approximately 640 of the donors applied high-throughput TCR beta sequencing to assess whether each TCR beta V gene segment acted as functional or pseudogenic. Rather than drawing on any new phenotypic data, the later analysis identified candidate immune exposures from TCR beta sequences and the way those sequences occurred across donors. Donor age, sex, ethnicity and CMV serostatus were compiled alongside the repertoire data. Typing coverage varied by locus: 629-630 donors for A, B, C, DRB1 and DQB1; under 550 for DQA1; more than 600 for DPA1; around 490 for DPB1. Of the 300 to 500 genotyped donors, 65% to 90% were placed in the genetic ancestry cluster associated with self-reported Caucasian donors. High-throughput TCR immunosequencing, statistical association of individual TCRs with disease status, and machine learning were combined to predict cytomegalovirus infection status. A later analysis re-examined previously published TCR beta repertoires from about 700 donors and added high-resolution HLA genotyping to investigate patterns of TCR occurrence. The study was designed to test whether signatures of past pathogen exposure could be identified by cataloging public T cell receptors. A later genetic analysis took genome-wide SNP genotypes for about 60% of the roughly 670 donors and used that subset as a discovery cohort.

The germline V gene encodes CDR1 SGHTA and CDR2 FQGNSA. Trimming takes 5 bases off V and 0 bases off J; junction bases not matched to a gene: 7. The CDR3 starts with the cysteine, ends with the phenylalanine, and has 17 residues. Left in the record is the CDR3 DNA by itself, 51 bases read in frame from the first base. Study-level results and caveats: A later analysis found that HLA-associated TCR beta chains were more clonally expanded and had lower generation probabilities than equally common non-associated chains. The presence/absence analyses assumed that sequencing depth was roughly uniform across donors, and that assumption may not be true. A later analysis found that most CMV-associated TCR beta chains appeared HLA-restricted, with HLA associations seemingly driven largely by CMV exposure. A total of 150 to 200 TCR beta chains were listed by the study as associated with cytomegalovirus. A further reported finding was that TCR beta sequences accurately predicted the HLA-A and HLA-B alleles for most subjects in the first cohort. In this cohort, only TCR beta chains were sequenced, and detectable features were limited by the absence of alpha or paired-chain data. Because HLA typing was missing for some donors at each locus, association tests included only the typed subset. Three of the identified cytomegalovirus-associated TCR beta chains were confirmed in vitro to be specific for cytomegalovirus antigens. The earlier analysis of about 600 of the donors excluded over 15 rarely observed V segments, including chromosome 9 orphons, because counts were too low. A later analysis reported that several top co-occurrence clusters appeared linked to parvovirus B19, influenza, CMV and Epstein-Barr virus. A later analysis associated about 17,000 TCR beta sequences with specific HLA alleles at a false discovery rate of 0.05. V-gene and J-gene trimming of TCR beta chains was associated with a missense DCLRE1C variant in a later genetic analysis, and the association was replicated in an independent cohort. In a later analysis, TCR association rates were found to vary across HLA loci, with the most associated TCRs seen for DRB1 alleles and the fewest for HLA-C alleles. CMV serostatus was the only immune exposure information available for the cohort. A later genetic analysis reported fewer N-insertions in productive TCRs among donors in an Asian-associated ancestry cluster than the roughly 690-donor mean. A cluster of highly shared sequence variants was judged likely to be a technical artifact of the sequencing pipeline. Most TCR sequences were seen in very few donors, while some public TCRs were found in many individuals. An earlier analysis of approximately 570 of the donors showed that most TCR beta V segments appeared in productive rearrangements either about 90% or about 30% of the time, which broadly matched IMGT annotations. Some IMGT-functional V segments, including TRBV6-2 and TRBV6-3, could not be told apart with the 87-base-pair reads, so those segments were excluded. Correlated functional status among segregating V segments might be attributable to linkage disequilibrium, but an unknown experimental factor could not be ruled out. The classifier was reported to diagnose cytomegalovirus status with high specificity and sensitivity in both the original cohort and the validation cohort. Strong co-occurrence of HLA alleles, especially DR and DQ, made assigning TCR associations to individual alleles difficult. The authors suggested that the approach could potentially be extended to other disease states and immunological phenotypes.

The library was prepared using the immunoSEQ multiplex PCR assay. For the multiplex PCR, a mixture combining 60 forward primers for TCR Vbeta segments and 13 reverse primers for TCR Jbeta segments was used. Amplification of the CDR3 region of rearranged TCR beta genes was performed with a multiplex PCR assay on genomic DNA. Amplified TCR beta libraries were sequenced as 87-base-pair reads on the Illumina HiSeq System. Under the source paper's analysis protocol: In a later analysis, approximately 74 million unique TCR beta chains were counted across the 690 or so repertoires, and roughly 11 million of these chains were shared by at least two donors. Raw reads were error-corrected and collapsed into unique sequences by a nearest-neighbor algorithm in which closely related sequences were merged to remove PCR and sequencing errors. Alignment of CDR3 sequences to IMGT reference sequences was used to assign V, D and J gene segments. Each retained sequence needed at least a six-nucleotide match to both a V gene segment and a J gene segment. A rearrangement was called productive if the CDR3 had no stop codons and remained in frame with V and J, and every other rearrangement was called non-productive. CDR3 was defined according to IMGT convention as the region running from the second conserved V-encoded cysteine to the conserved J-encoded phenylalanine. Sequences without an unambiguous match to a single V gene segment were excluded from the earlier analysis of almost 600 of the donors. In an earlier analysis of 587 of the donors, V segments were called functional above 56.7% productive rearrangements and were called segregating when the between-donor standard deviation exceeded 5%. A statistical classification framework was developed to diagnose cytomegalovirus status using the catalog of TCR beta chain sequences. In a later analysis, V and J genes were assigned by comparing TCR nucleotide sequences against IMGT/GENE-DB human TR gene sequences. A later analysis assigned CDR3 sequences and most-parsimonious VDJ recombination scenarios with the TCRdist pipeline. In a later analysis, every TCR beta chain was defined by the combination of its CDR3 amino acid sequence and its V-gene family, and reads without a unique V-gene family were dropped. A later analysis removed 550 to 650 highly shared, low-generation-probability nucleotide sequences to deal with suspected cross-contamination and a sequencing artifact. A later analysis calculated a clonal expansion index for each public chain from normalized within-repertoire ranks of inferred template counts. Generation probabilities in a later analysis came from a VDJ recombination model fitted to out-of-frame rearrangements, and those results were checked against IGoR. In a later analysis, hypergeometric tests were used to score TCR-TCR, TCR-HLA and TCR-CMV co-occurrence, with a repertoire-size bias correction applied to TCR pairs. False discovery rates were estimated in a later analysis by permuting HLA or CMV assignments 20 times. In a later analysis, co-occurring TCRs were grouped using DBSCAN, with TCRdist sequence similarity added in when clustering inside HLA-allele-positive subsets. For co-occurrence clustering, repertoires with fewer than 30,000 or more than 120,000 public chains were excluded, along with 4 to 6 repertoires with anomalous nucleotide sharing. This is the immuneACCESS table as TCRdb keeps it, with only in-frame sequences that have V and J called. A part of the clones is gone; compared with another copy, unresolved V genes explain less than half, and the rest is unexplained. The V and J calls and the clone size are those of that table, but D and trimming were determined from the DNA. Present in this sample are some 130,000 clones, approximately 80% of which were seen just once. Approximately 3.8% of the sample is taken by the ten largest.

A remark on this clone: Its antigen has not been determined. Base qualities are not at hand, and no much larger clone is one base apart.

In total, about 650 healthy bone marrow donors made up the cohort. At the time of sampling, all cohort members were nominally healthy, though unrecorded immune exposures were likely present. The donor tested CMV seronegative, placing the donor among the 350 or so seronegative members of the cohort. A peripheral blood sample was provided by each donor, and peripheral blood mononuclear cells were used for TCR beta sequencing. Genomic DNA extraction from the blood cell samples was performed with the Qiagen DNeasy Blood Extraction Kit. The rearranged segments are TRBV7-2 and TRBJ2-7; the central 13 bases match TRBD2. This TCR came from a male donor in good health and CMV-seronegative. The specimen sequenced was PBMCs. The nucleotides are TGTGCCAGCAGCCCCCGAACTAGCGGGGGGGCCTCCTACGAGCAGTACTTC. It codes for CASSPRTSGGASYEQYF.